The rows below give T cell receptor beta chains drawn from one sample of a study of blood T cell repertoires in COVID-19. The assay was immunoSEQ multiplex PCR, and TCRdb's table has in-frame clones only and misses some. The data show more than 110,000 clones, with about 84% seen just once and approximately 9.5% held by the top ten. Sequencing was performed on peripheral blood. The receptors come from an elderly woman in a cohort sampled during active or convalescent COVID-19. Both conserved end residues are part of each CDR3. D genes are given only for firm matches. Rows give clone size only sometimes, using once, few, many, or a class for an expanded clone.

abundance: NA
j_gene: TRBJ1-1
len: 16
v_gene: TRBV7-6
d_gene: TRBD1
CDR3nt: TGTGCCAGCAGCTTTACCCGGACAGGGACGAACACTGAAGCTTTCTTT
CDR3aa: CASSFTRTGTNTEAFF

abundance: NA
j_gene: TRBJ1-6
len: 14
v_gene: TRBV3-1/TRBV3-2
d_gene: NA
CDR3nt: TGTGCCAGCAGCCCGCGGGGCTATAATTCACCCCTCCACTTT
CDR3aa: CASSPRGYNSPLHF

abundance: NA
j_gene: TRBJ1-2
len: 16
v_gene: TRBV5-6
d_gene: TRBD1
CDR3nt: TGTGCCAGCAGCTTGAGGGGGCTACGAGCTAACTATGGCTACACCTTC
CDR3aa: CASSLRGLRANYGYTF

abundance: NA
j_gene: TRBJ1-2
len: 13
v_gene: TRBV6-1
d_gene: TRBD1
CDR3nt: TGTGCCAGCAGTGAAACGGACAGGTCTGGCTACACCTTC
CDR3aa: CASSETDRSGYTF

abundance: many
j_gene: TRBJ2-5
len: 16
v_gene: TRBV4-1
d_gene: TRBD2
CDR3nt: TGCGCCAGCAGCCAAACCGGACTAGCGGGGAAAGAGACCCAGTACTTC
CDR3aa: CASSQTGLAGKETQYF

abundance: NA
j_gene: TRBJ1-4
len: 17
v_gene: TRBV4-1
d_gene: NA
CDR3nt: TGCGCCAGCAGCCAAGCGGCGGGGGGAACGGCTAATGAAAAACTGTTTTTT
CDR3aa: CASSQAAGGTANEKLFF

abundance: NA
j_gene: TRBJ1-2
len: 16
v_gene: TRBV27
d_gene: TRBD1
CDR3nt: TGTGCCAGCAGAGCGGACAGGGGGCTATTTAACTATGGCTACACCTTC
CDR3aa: CASRADRGLFNYGYTF

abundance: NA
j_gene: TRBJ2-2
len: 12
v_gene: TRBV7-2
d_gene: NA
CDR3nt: TGTGCCAGCTCCCTTCGTATCGGGGAGCTGTTTTTT
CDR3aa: CASSLRIGELFF

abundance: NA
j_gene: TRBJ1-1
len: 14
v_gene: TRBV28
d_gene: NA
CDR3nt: TGTGCCAGCAGTCCCGGGGACTCGGTCGCTGAAGCTTTCTTT
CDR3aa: CASSPGDSVAEAFF

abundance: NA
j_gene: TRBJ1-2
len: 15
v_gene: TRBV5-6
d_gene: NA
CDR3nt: TGTGCCAGCAGTTCTGGTGGCCGGTGGAGCTATGGCTACACCTTC
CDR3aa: CASSSGGRWSYGYTF

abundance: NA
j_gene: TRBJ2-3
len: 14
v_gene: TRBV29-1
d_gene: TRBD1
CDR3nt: TGCAGCGTTCACAGGGGCAGTAGCACAGATACGCAGTATTTT
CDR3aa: CSVHRGSSTDTQYF

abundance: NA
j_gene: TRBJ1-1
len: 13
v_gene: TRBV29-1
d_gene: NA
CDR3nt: TGCAGCGTTGCCTGGACAGAGAACACTGAAGCTTTCTTT
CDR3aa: CSVAWTENTEAFF

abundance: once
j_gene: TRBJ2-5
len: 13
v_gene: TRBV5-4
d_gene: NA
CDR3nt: TGTGCCAGCAGCCAGGGGCAGGGGGAGACCCAGTACTTC
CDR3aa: CASSQGQGETQYF

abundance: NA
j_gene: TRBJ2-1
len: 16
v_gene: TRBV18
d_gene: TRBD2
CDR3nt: TGTGCCAGCTCACCACCGGGACTAGCCTCCCTCGTTGAGCAGTTCTTC
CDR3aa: CASSPPGLASLVEQFF

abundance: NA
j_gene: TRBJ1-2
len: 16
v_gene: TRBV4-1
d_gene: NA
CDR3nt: TGCGCCAGCAGCCGAGGACAGCTGTTGGGAAACTATGGCTACACCTTC
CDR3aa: CASSRGQLLGNYGYTF

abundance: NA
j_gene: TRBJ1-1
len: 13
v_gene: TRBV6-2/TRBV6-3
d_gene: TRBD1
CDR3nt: TGTGCCAGCAGTGGACAGGGTAGAACTGAAGCTTTCTTT
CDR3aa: CASSGQGRTEAFF

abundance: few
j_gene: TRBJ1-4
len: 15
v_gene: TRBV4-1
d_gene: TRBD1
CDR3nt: TGCGCCAGCAGCCCACCTGGACAGGGTGCCGAAAAACTGTTTTTT
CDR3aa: CASSPPGQGAEKLFF

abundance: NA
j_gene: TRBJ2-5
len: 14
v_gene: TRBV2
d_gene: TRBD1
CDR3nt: TGTGCCAGCAGGCAGGGGGCAGCGAGAGAGACCCAGTACTTC
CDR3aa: CASRQGAARETQYF

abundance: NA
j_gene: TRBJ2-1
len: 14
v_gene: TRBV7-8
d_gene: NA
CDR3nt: TGTGCCTCATCGAGGGGGAGCTCCTACAATGAGCAGTTCTTC
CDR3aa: CASSRGSSYNEQFF

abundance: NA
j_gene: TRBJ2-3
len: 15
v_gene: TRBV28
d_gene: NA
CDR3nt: TGTGCCAGCAGTTTACGGGTGGCTAGCGAAGATACGCAGTATTTT
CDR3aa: CASSLRVASEDTQYF

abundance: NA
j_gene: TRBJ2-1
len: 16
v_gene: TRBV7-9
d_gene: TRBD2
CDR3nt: TGTGCCAGCAGCCTACTAACTAGCGGGGGGGCACATGAGCAGTTCTTC
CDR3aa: CASSLLTSGGAHEQFF

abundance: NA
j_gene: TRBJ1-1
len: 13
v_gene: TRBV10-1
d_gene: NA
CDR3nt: TGCGCCAGCAGAGGGGCCTCCGGGACTGAAGCTTTCTTT
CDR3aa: CASRGASGTEAFF

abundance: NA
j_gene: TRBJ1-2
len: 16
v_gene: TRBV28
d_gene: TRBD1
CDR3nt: TGTGCCAGCAAATTCACTCACTACAGGGGATCCTATGGCTACACCTTC
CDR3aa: CASKFTHYRGSYGYTF

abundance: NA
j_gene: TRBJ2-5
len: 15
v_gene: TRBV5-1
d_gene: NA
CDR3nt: TGCGCCAGCAGCTTGGAGCCCACAAGGCGGGAGACCCAGTACTTC
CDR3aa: CASSLEPTRRETQYF

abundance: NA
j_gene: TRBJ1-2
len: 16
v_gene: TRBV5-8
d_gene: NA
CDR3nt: TGTGCCAGCAGCTTTCTGGACTTCGGGTCGAGTTATGGCTACACCTTC
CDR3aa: CASSFLDFGSSYGYTF

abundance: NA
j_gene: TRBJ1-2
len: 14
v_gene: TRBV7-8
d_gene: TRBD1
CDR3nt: TGTGCCAGCAGCTTAGAGGGCGGGACAGGGGGCTACACCTTC
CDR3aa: CASSLEGGTGGYTF

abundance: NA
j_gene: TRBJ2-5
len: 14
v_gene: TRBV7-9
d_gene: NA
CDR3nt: TGTGCCAGCAGCTTAGGCAGTGTCCAAGAGACCCAGTACTTC
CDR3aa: CASSLGSVQETQYF

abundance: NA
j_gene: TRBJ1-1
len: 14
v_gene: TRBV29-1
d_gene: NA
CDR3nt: TGCAGCGTCACTGGAGGCCTCGTAAGGACTGAAGCTTTCTTT
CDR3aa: CSVTGGLVRTEAFF

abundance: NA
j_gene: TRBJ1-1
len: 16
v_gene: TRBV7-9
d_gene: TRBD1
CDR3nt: TGTGCCAGCAGCTTCGGACAGGGAGGGGGGAACACTGAAGCTTTCTTT
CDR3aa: CASSFGQGGGNTEAFF

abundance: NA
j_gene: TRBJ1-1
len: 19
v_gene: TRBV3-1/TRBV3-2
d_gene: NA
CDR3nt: TGTGCCAGCAGCCAAGTCTCCTCGTGGCCCCAATCAAGGGGGACTGAAGCTTTCTTT
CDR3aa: CASSQVSSWPQSRGTEAFF

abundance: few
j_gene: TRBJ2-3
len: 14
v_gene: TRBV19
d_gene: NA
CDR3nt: TGTGCCAGTAGTATAGATCTGAGGGGGGATACGCAGTATTTT
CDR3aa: CASSIDLRGDTQYF

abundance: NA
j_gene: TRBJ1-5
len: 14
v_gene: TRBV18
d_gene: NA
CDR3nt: TGTGCCAGCTCACCTTATGGAGAAAATCAGCCCCAGCATTTT
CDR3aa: CASSPYGENQPQHF

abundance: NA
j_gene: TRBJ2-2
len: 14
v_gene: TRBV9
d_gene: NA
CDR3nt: TGTGCCAGCAGCGTGTCTCCGAACACCGGGGAGCTGTTTTTT
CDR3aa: CASSVSPNTGELFF

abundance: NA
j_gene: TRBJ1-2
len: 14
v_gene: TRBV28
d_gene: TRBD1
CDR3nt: TGTGCCAGCAGTTTGACAGGGGTCTGGGGCGGCTACACCTTC
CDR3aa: CASSLTGVWGGYTF

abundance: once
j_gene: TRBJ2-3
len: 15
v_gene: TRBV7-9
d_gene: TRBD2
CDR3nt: TGTGCCAGCAGCCGAGCTAGCGGGGGGCTAGATACGCAGTATTTT
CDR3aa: CASSRASGGLDTQYF

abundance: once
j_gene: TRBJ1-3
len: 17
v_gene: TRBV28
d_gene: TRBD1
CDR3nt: TGTGCCAGCAGTTTAAGCAGGACAGGTTACTCTGGAAACACCATATATTTT
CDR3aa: CASSLSRTGYSGNTIYF

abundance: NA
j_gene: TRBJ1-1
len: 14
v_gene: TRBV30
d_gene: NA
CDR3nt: TGTGCCTGGAGGCCGGGACCCGGAGGGACTGAAGCTTTCTTT
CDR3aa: CAWRPGPGGTEAFF

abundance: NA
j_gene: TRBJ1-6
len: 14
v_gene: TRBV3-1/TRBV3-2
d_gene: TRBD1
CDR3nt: TGTGCCAGCAGCCCTAGACAGGGGAATTCACCCCTCCACTTT
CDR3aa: CASSPRQGNSPLHF

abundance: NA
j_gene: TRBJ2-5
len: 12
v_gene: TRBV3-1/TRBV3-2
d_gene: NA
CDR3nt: TGTGCCGGGGCCCGGGCCGGAGAGACCCAGTACTTC
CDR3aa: CAGARAGETQYF

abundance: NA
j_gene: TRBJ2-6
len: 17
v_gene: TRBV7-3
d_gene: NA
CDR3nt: TGTGCCAGCAGCTTAAGGCTCCCAGACTCTGGGGCCAACGTCCTGACTTTC
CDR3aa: CASSLRLPDSGANVLTF

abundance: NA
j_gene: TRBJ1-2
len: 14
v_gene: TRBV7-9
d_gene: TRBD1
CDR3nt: TGTGCCAGCAGCTCGTCGACAGGGGAGAAGGGCTACACCTTC
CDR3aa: CASSSSTGEKGYTF

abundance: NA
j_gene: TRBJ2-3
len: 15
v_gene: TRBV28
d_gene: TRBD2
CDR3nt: TGTGCCAGCAGTTTGATTAGCGGGGCCGCAGATACGCAGTATTTT
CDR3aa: CASSLISGAADTQYF

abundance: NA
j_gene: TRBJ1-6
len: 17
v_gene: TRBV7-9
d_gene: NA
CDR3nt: TGTGCCAGCAGCTTACCCGACAGGAGCTCCTATAATTCACCCCTCCACTTT
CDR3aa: CASSLPDRSSYNSPLHF

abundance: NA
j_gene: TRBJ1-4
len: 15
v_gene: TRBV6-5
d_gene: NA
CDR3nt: TGTGCCAGCAGTTACGTGACAGGCGTTAATGAAAAACTGTTTTTT
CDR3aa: CASSYVTGVNEKLFF

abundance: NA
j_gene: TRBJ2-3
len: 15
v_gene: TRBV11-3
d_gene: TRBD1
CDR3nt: TGTGCCAGCAGCGCAGGACAGGGCAGCACAGATACGCAGTATTTT
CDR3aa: CASSAGQGSTDTQYF

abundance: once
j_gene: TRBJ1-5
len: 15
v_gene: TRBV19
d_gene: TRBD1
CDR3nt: TGTGCCAGTAGGACGGGACAGGGACTCAATCAGCCCCAGCATTTT
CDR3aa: CASRTGQGLNQPQHF

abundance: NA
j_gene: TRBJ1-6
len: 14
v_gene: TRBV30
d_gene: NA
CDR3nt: TGTGCCTGGAGTCCCGGGTTGAGCAATTCACCCCTCCACTTT
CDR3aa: CAWSPGLSNSPLHF

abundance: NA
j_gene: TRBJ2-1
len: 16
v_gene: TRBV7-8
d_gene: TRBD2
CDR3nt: TGTGCCAGCAGCATTAGCGGGGGGGCGGGTGGAGATGAGCAGTTCTTC
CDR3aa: CASSISGGAGGDEQFF